Described below is a single T cell receptor beta chain sequence and its context. Its antigen is as yet unknown. The study ran its PCR with 60 Vbeta and 13 Jbeta primers. Clones were sequenced by immunoSEQ multiplex PCR, and TCRdb holds only the in-frame ones, with some missing. The table lists fewer than 60,000 clones. This specimen comes from a study of cytomegalovirus exposure and HLA in healthy donors. Study conclusions and caveats: Accurate prediction of most subjects' HLA-A and HLA-B alleles from TCR beta sequences was reported.

CDR3 size: 14 residues. V lost 2 bases to trimming and J lost 7 bases, with 15 bases between them. Germline-derived CDR1 and CDR2 are SEHNR and FQNEAQ (reference sequence). Sequencing was performed on PBMCs. The receptor was derived from a middle-aged woman in good health and CMV-seronegative. This sequence joins TRBV7-9 and TRBJ2-7; D perhaps matches TRBD2 (5 bases). The chain's CDR3 is CASSLTGESGEQYF. CDR3 bases: TGTGCCAGCAGCTTAACTGGAGAATCGGGGGAGCAGTACTTC. Drawing the rest from reference TRBV7-9 and TRBJ2-7, the complete variable domain is DTGVSQNPRHKITKRGQNVTFRCDPISEHNRLYWYRQTLGQGPEFLTYFQNEAQLEKSRLLSDRFSAERPKGSFSTLEIQRTEQGDSAMYLCASSLTGESGEQYFGPGTRLTVT.